This T cell receptor beta chain came from a study of CD8+CD57+ T cells in acquired aplastic anemia. Study at large: Sorted CD4+ and CD8+ cell DNA averaged around 3.3 ug. Mean read depth for CD4+ cells from healthy donors was around 11 million. The study's findings and limits: Sharing between patients and controls was observed for twenty-nine CD8+ CDR3 sequences. Significant differences in CD8+ Simpson's diversity were not observed between patients and controls.

Germline CDR1 MRHNA, CDR2 SNTAGT. With 0 bases removed from V and 5 bases from J, the gap between germline ends came to 11 bases. This CDR3 spans 16 amino acids. Notes on this clonotype: What it binds is not known.

Genomic DNA provided the template from which TCR beta VDJ and CDR3 profiles were obtained. Each CDR3 protein gets one entry after TCRdb re-called the reads with MiXCR. The table lists some 200,000 distinct CDR3 sequences, over 60% of them singletons. The source is a human donor in good health. Sequences were obtained from sorted CD4+, CD8+, or CD8+CD57+ T cells (not recorded which) from PBMCs. V usage is TRBV6-4 and J usage is TRBJ1-6; D gene uncertain. Here the CDR3 reads CASSDSTSGDNSPLHF. The CDR3 nucleotides are TGTGCCAGCAGTGACTCGACTAGCGGGGATAATTCACCCCTCCACTTT.